This T cell receptor (beta chain) was obtained from a study of cytomegalovirus exposure and HLA in healthy donors. Study-wide points: DRB1 showed the most TCR associations and HLA-C the fewest in a later analysis, as rates varied by HLA locus. The study flagged about 150 TCR beta chains as cytomegalovirus-associated.

The primer mix had 60 Vbeta and 13 Jbeta primers. TCRdb's copy holds only in-frame clones and misses some; the assay was immunoSEQ multiplex PCR. This sample carries 100,000 to 120,000 clones, roughly 80% of them seen once, and the ten largest clones take around 1.3%. The count of this clone is one. What it recognizes is unknown. The specimen sequenced was PBMCs. This TCR came from a woman aged 25-40 years in good health and CMV-seronegative.

The CDR3 protein is CASSKNPGTMISNTQYF. The CDR3 DNA sequence: TGTGCCAGCAGCAAAAACCCCGGGACTATGATTTCGAATACGCAGTATTTT. The chain couples TRBV7-2 to TRBJ2-3; TRBD2 matches at 7 bases. Unmatched junction bases numbered 18, after V lost 5 bases and J lost 7 bases. CDR1 and CDR2 from the germline V gene are SGHTA and FQGNSA. The CDR3 loop spans 17 amino acids.